This T cell receptor (beta chain) came from a study of beta chain features in type 1 diabetes. Findings and limits, study-wide: VDJ junctions in type 1 diabetes patients carried more deletions and fewer insertions. Moderate yet significant TCRB CDR3 shortening was seen in Type 1 diabetes patients in all four CD4+ subsets.

Every bit of the isolated RNA underwent reverse transcription, so sequencing read expressed TCRB transcripts. TCRdb's copy holds only in-frame clones and misses some; the assay was immunoSEQ multiplex PCR. The sample consists of about 150,000 clones, approximately 8.1% of them appearing once. The CDR3 loop spans 15 amino acids. CDR1 is SGHDT and CDR2 is YYEEEE in the germline V gene. Trimming took 5 bases from V and 5 from J; bases not matched to a gene: 9. Comments on this clone: Its antigen is undetermined.

The receptor was isolated from a woman aged 40 to 49 with type 1 diabetes. Sample: central memory CD4+ T cells from blood. The genes are TRBV5-6 and TRBJ1-4, with 7 bases that match TRBD1. The CDR3 spells CASRSVGQFNEKLFF. In nucleotides, the CDR3 is TGTGCCAGCAGATCCGTGGGACAGTTCAATGAAAAACTGTTTTTT.